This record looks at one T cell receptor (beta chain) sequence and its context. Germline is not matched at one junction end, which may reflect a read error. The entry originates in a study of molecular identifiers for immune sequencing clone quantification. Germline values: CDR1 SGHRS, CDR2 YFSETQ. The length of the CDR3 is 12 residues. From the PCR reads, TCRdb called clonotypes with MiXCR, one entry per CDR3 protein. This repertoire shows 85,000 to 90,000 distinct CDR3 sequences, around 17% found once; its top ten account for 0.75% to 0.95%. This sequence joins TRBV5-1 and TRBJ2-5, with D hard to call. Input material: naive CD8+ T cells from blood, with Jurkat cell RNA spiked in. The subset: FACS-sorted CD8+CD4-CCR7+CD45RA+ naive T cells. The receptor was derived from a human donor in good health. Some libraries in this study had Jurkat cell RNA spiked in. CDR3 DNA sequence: TGCGCCAGCAGCTCGGACCAAGAGACCCAGTGTTTC. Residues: CASSSDQETQCF.